This TCR beta chain appears in the sequencing data of a study of T cells after yellow fever vaccination. Study findings and constraints: Post-booster repertoires contained most primary-vaccination clones again (96% CD4, roughly 91% CD8). Clonotypes appearing in both CD4 and CD8 compartments existed, and their share was small. A weaker but faster secondary response was observed, peaking on day 5 versus 15.

The CDR3 is made up of 19 amino acids. As for this clonotype: Antigen: not known. At one boundary the junction diverges from the germline segment, which might be a read error.

In making TCR cDNA, 5'RACE template switching added a universal primer site and UMIs to it. TCRdb analysed the 5' RACE reads with MiXCR anew, one entry per CDR3 protein. The sample contains about 300,000 distinct CDR3 sequences, around 6.8% of which appear only once. The V and J genes are TRBV23-1 and TRBJ1-3; maybe TRBD1 (5 bases). TRBV23-1 belongs to the ORF category, with a function that is uncertain. This receptor was identified in a man between 18 and 29 years old who received the YFV17D yellow fever vaccine. The source was PBMCs, collected roughly 47 days after the first yellow fever vaccination. For the CDR3, the DNA is TGTGCCAGCAGCTTGAAATGGGGGGGAAGGCGTTACGCTGGAAACACCATATATTTT. Translation gives CASSLKWGGRRYAGNTIYF.